Listed here are 9 T cell receptor beta chains from one sample, sequenced in a study of shared clonotypes between healthy human individuals. Repertoires were generated with immunoSEQ multiplex PCR, while TCRdb's copy carries only in-frame clones and drops some. Of some 530,000 clones in the sample, approximately 78% are singletons; the top ten hold around 12%. The sample taken for sequencing was PBMCs. All receptors come from a woman between 35 and 50 years old in good health. Some clones in this sample may be carry-over from other donors' samples.

Note on this clone: A much larger clonotype is one base distant, so this may be a read error. The chain joins TRBV2 to TRBJ2-3, with 8 bases matching TRBD1. Germline values: CDR1 SNHLY, CDR2 FYNNEI. CDR3 length: 14 residues. V was clipped by 5 bases and J by 5 bases; unmatched bases: 6. The CDR3 DNA follows: TGTGCCAGCAGTCGACAGGGGCAGGGAGATACGCAGTATTTT. Residues: CASSRQGQGDTQYF.

On this clone: A far larger clone is only one base removed, so a read error is likely. The sample carries other DNA sequences with the same CDR3. The J gene is TRBJ1-1, the V gene TRBV6-6, with D maybe TRBD1 (5 bases). There are 13 residues in the CDR3. Germline CDR1 is MNHNY and CDR2 is SVGAGI (reference sequence). The CDR3 DNA is TGTGCTATTCGACAGCCCCAGAACACTGAAGCTTTCTTT. Protein sequence: CAIRQPQNTEAFF.

A few counts support this clone. This chain uses TRBV13 with TRBJ2-3; D gene ambiguous. The V gene lost 5 bases and the J gene lost 2 bases, with 2 bases spanning the gap. The CDR3 is made up of 11 amino acids. Germline CDR1 reads PRHDT; CDR2 reads FYEKMQ (reference sequence). CDR3 sequence reads: CASSHTDTQYF. For the CDR3, the DNA is TGTGCCAGCAGCCACACAGATACGCAGTATTTT.

This chain joins TRBV6-5 and TRBJ2-7; D gene unclear. The CDR3 spans 14 residues. V was trimmed by 0 bases and J by 3 bases, leaving 9 bases between them. Per the germline V gene, CDR1 is MNHEY and CDR2 is SVGAGI. The DNA for the CDR3 is TGTGCCAGCAGTTACTCGCCGGCCTTCTACGAGCAGTACTTC. It specifies CASSYSPAFYEQYF.

V usage is TRBV25-1 and J usage is TRBJ2-7; 8 nucleotides match TRBD2. Germline V gene sequence: CDR1 MGHDK, CDR2 SYGVNS. The CDR3 loop spans 14 amino acids. V trimming: 5 bases; J trimming: 5 bases; junction bases outside the gene matches: 8. The CDR3 region has the DNA TGTGCCAGCAGTAGCGGGAGCACTCTCGACGAGCAGTACTTC. Protein product: CASSSGSTLDEQYF.

This clone was observed a single time. CDR3 sequence reads: CASSQGGTQETQYF. The DNA of the CDR3 is TGTGCCAGCTCACAGGGAGGGACCCAAGAGACCCAGTACTTC. The chain combines TRBV18 with TRBJ2-5; 7 nucleotides align to TRBD2. The V and J ends lost 4 bases and 1 base, in that order; junction bases with no gene match: 3. Germline loops: CDR1 KGHSH, CDR2 LQKENI. The CDR3 contains 14 residues. The whole variable domain, filled in from reference TRBV18 and TRBJ2-5, reads NAGVMQNPRHLVRRRGQEARLRCSPMKGHSHVYWYRQLPEEGLKFMVYLQKENIIDESGMPKERFSAEFPKEGPSILRIQQVVRGDSAAYFCASSQGGTQETQYFGPGTRLLVL.

The chain couples TRBV9 to TRBJ2-3; 12 positions agree with TRBD2. V was clipped by 4 bases and J by 4 bases; unmatched bases: 10. This CDR3 has 17 amino acids. Germline lookup yields CDR1 SGDLS and CDR2 YYNGEE. CDR3 nucleotide sequence: TGTGCCAGCAGCCCACCCTCGGGACTAGCGGGCTCAGATACGCAGTATTTT. Translating it yields CASSPPSGLAGSDTQYF.

This chain uses TRBV5-1 with TRBJ2-3; D possibly corresponds to TRBD1 (5 bases). This CDR3 is 14 amino acids long. The V gene lost 0 bases and the J gene lost 6 bases, with 11 bases spanning the gap. In germline, CDR1 is SGHRS, CDR2 YFSETQ. Written as DNA, the CDR3 is TGCGCCAGCAGCTTGGCCAAAGACAGCGATACGCAGTATTTT. This gives the protein CASSLAKDSDTQYF.

The chain joins TRBV2 to TRBJ1-5; no firm D call. Germline CDR1 is SNHLY and CDR2 is FYNNEI. V was clipped by 4 bases and J by 3 bases, with 4 bases between them. The CDR3 is 12 amino acids. The CDR3: CASSGNNQPQHF. The CDR3 DNA reads TGTGCCAGCAGTGGAAACAATCAGCCCCAGCATTTT. Based on the CDR3 plus reference TRBV2 and TRBJ1-5, the full variable domain is EPEVTQTPSHQVTQMGQEVILRCVPISNHLYFYWYRQILGQKVEFLVSFYNNEISEKSEIFDDQFSVERPDGSNFTLKIRSTKLEDSAMYFCASSGNNQPQHFGDGTRLSIL.